A single sample is the source of the 19 T cell receptor beta chains below, sequenced in a study of blood T cell repertoires in COVID-19. The table came from immunoSEQ multiplex PCR; TCRdb's copy has only in-frame clones and leaves some out. Among under 200,000 clones listed, approximately 87% were seen once. The sequenced sample consisted of peripheral blood. The receptors were gathered from a woman aged 55-75 years with COVID-19, enrolled during active disease.

V gene TRBV7-9 combines with J gene TRBJ1-2; D is perhaps TRBD1 (6 bases). Germline-derived CDR1 and CDR2 are SEHNR and FQNEAQ (reference sequence). V lost 2 bases, J lost 4 bases, and 8 bases lay in between. This CDR3 contains 13 residues. The CDR3, as DNA: TGTGCCAGCAGCTTATCAGGGGCCTATGGCTACACCTTC. This codes for CASSLSGAYGYTF.

This sequence joins TRBV18 and TRBJ1-1; TRBD1 agrees at 7 bases. From germline, CDR1 is KGHSH and CDR2 LQKENI. This CDR3 has 15 residues. With V trimmed by 5 bases and J by 0 bases, 6 bases remained unmatched. The CDR3 sequence is CASSTLGQVNTEAFF. CDR3 in DNA: TGTGCCAGCTCAACTCTAGGACAGGTGAACACTGAAGCTTTCTTT.

The chain links TRBV25-1 to TRBJ1-5, with a weak D call TRBD1 (6 bases). The CDR3 runs to 15 residues. Between the trimmed V and J ends, which lost 6 bases and 0 bases, there was a span of 12 bases. Per germline, CDR1 MGHDK and CDR2 SYGVNS. The CDR3 coding sequence is TGTGCCAGCAGGGCGGCGGGGGCTAGCAATCAGCCCCAGCATTTT. Protein sequence: CASRAAGASNQPQHF.

This clone was seen more than once but under ten times. The chain joins TRBV7-2 to TRBJ2-7; TRBD1 matches 7 bases. Unmatched junction bases numbered 9, after V lost 2 bases and J lost 5 bases. The germline V gene has CDR1 SGHTA and CDR2 FQGNSA. This CDR3 is built from 15 residues. CDR3 bases: TGTGCCAGCAGCTTAAAGACAGGGATGGGAAACGAGCAGTACTTC. Amino acids: CASSLKTGMGNEQYF. Drawing the rest from reference TRBV7-2 and TRBJ2-7, the complete variable domain is GAGVSQSPSNKVTEKGKDVELRCDPISGHTALYWYRQSLGQGLEFLIYFQGNSAPDKSGLPSDRFSAERTGGSVSTLTIQRTQQEDSAVYLCASSLKTGMGNEQYFGPGTRLTVT.

The chain employs TRBV9 and TRBJ2-5; 12 bases match TRBD2. The CDR3 runs 16 residues. The V segment lost 0 bases and the J segment 3 bases; nucleotides outside the gene matches: 3. Germline loops: CDR1 SGDLS, CDR2 YYNGEE. The CDR3 DNA sequence: TGTGCCAGCAGCGTAGAACTAGCGGGGGGAGAAGAGACCCAGTACTTC. It translates to CASSVELAGGEETQYF.

The rearrangement uses TRBV14 and TRBJ1-1, with D possibly matching TRBD1 (5 bases). This CDR3 spans 20 amino acids. V was shortened by 0 bases and J by 0 bases, with 23 bases between the two germline ends. The germline gives CDR1 SGHDN, CDR2 FVKESK. CDR3 DNA: TGTGCCAGCAGCCAAGAATCCCAGGGAGGCCTCGAGGGGTTGAACACTGAAGCTTTCTTT. Translating gives CASSQESQGGLEGLNTEAFF.

This clone was counted between two and nine times. Here the CDR3 reads CASSEGLNNQPQHF. DNA for the CDR3: TGTGCCAGCAGTGAAGGACTAAACAATCAGCCCCAGCATTTT. V and J are TRBV6-1 and TRBJ1-5, with D unclear. This CDR3 is 14 amino acids long. V lost 1 base and J lost 3, with 7 bases in between. The germline CDR1 and CDR2 sequences are MNHNS and SASEGT.

A note on this clone: Within the sample, other DNA sequences also encode this same CDR3. This chain uses TRBV6-5 with TRBJ1-1; 7 bases are shared with TRBD1. V was pared by 6 bases and J by 1 base, with 2 bases of the junction left unmatched. Germline loops: CDR1 MNHEY, CDR2 SVGAGI. This CDR3 spans 13 amino acids. The CDR3 DNA reads as TGTGCCAGCAGACCAGGGGGGAACACTGAAGCTTTCTTT. Translating gives CASRPGGNTEAFF.

This sequence joins TRBV30 and TRBJ1-3; D not resolved. The germline V gene has CDR1 GTSNPN and CDR2 SVGIG (reference sequence). V lost 4 bases and J lost 8, with 15 bases in between. CDR3 length: 13 residues. CDR3 region: CAWKYGVRDTIYF. The CDR3 DNA follows: TGTGCCTGGAAGTACGGGGTCCGGGACACCATATATTTT.

This rearrangement joins TRBV19 to TRBJ1-5, with D unclear. Germline V gives CDR1 LNHDA, CDR2 SQIVND (reference sequence). The ends were cut back, 2 bases at V and 0 bases at J, with 8 bases in the middle. The CDR3 has 15 residues. CDR3 in DNA: TGTGCCAGTAGTATACCGGGGTTTAGCAATCAGCCCCAGCATTTT. Its protein is CASSIPGFSNQPQHF. Together with reference TRBV19 and TRBJ1-5, the CDR3 gives the full variable domain: DGGITQSPKYLFRKEGQNVTLSCEQNLNHDAMYWYRQDPGQGLRLIYYSQIVNDFQKGDIAEGYSVSREKKESFPLTVTSAQKNPTAFYLCASSIPGFSNQPQHFGDGTRLSIL.

This clone appeared many times. The chain couples TRBV28 to TRBJ1-4; 10 bases align to TRBD1. The trim removed 5 bases at V and 4 bases at J, leaving 7 bases unmatched. The CDR3 spans 16 residues. Germline loops: CDR1 MDHEN, CDR2 SYDVKM. CDR3: CASSPTGQGLNEKLFF. The CDR3 region has the DNA TGTGCCAGCAGTCCGACGGGACAGGGGCTTAATGAAAAACTGTTTTTT. Complete variable domain (other parts from reference TRBV28 and TRBJ1-4): DVKVTQSSRYLVKRTGEKVFLECVQDMDHENMFWYRQDPGLGLRLIYFSYDVKMKEKGDIPEGYSVSREKKERFSLILESASTNQTSMYLCASSPTGQGLNEKLFFGSGTQLSVL.

The chain links TRBV12-3 or TRBV12-4 to TRBJ1-1; D unclear. Trimming stripped 11 bases from V and 4 bases from J, with 17 bases between. The CDR3 extends over 13 amino acids. CDR3 protein: CASGSTWATEAFF. CDR3 sequence (DNA): TGTGCCTCCGGCTCGACATGGGCCACTGAAGCTTTCTTT.

The V and J genes are TRBV5-4 and TRBJ1-2; possible D gene TRBD1, 6 bases. Germline CDR1 SGHNT, CDR2 YYREEE (reference sequence). This CDR3 spans 15 amino acids. Trimming shortened V by 5 bases and J by 2 bases, and 16 bases separated the two germline ends. CDR3 sequence: CASSLGAGTNYGYTF. In DNA, the CDR3 is TGTGCCAGCAGTCTTGGCGCCGGGACAAACTATGGCTACACCTTC.

This clone appeared a single time. The genes are TRBV28 and TRBJ2-7; 9 bases are a match to TRBD1. This CDR3 is built from 13 residues. V shed 6 bases, J shed 2 bases, and the junction held 2 bases outside the gene matches. Germline V gene data show CDR1 as MDHEN and CDR2 as SYDVKM. The DNA of the CDR3 is TGTGCCAGCAGCCGACAGGGGGCCTACGAGCAGTACTTC. Translating gives CASSRQGAYEQYF. The full variable domain, its missing parts supplied by reference TRBV28 and TRBJ2-7, is DVKVTQSSRYLVKRTGEKVFLECVQDMDHENMFWYRQDPGLGLRLIYFSYDVKMKEKGDIPEGYSVSREKKERFSLILESASTNQTSMYLCASSRQGAYEQYFGPGTRLTVT.

The V call is TRBV28, the J call TRBJ2-7, with D perhaps matching TRBD2 (5 bases). This CDR3 is built from 16 residues. The V gene's germline CDR1 is MDHEN and CDR2 SYDVKM. V was cut by 8 bases and J by 0 bases, with 20 bases left in between. CDR3 amino acids: CASPPRPGNSSYEQYF. In DNA, the CDR3 is TGTGCCAGCCCTCCACGGCCGGGGAACAGCTCCTACGAGCAGTACTTC.

V is TRBV6-6 and J is TRBJ2-7; weak D call: TRBD2 (5 bases). Trimming took 6 bases from V and 2 from J, leaving 17 bases between them. CDR1 is MNHNY, CDR2 SVGAGI, per germline (reference sequence). This CDR3 region has 15 residues. In nucleotides, the CDR3 is TGTGCCAGCAGCCTTGGACCGCCCGGGACCTACGAGCAGTACTTC. Its protein product is CASSLGPPGTYEQYF.

This clone was seen a single time. CDR3 sequence (DNA): TGTGCCAGCAGCCAAAGTCCGAGAAGATCAGGCTACAATGAGCAGTTCTTC. Amino acids: CASSQSPRRSGYNEQFF. The chain joins TRBV3-1 (or the pseudogene TRBV3-2) to TRBJ2-1, with D unresolved. V was cut by 2 bases and J by 3 bases, with 17 bases left in between. CDR3 size: 17 residues. CDR1 is LGHDT, CDR2 YNNKEL, per germline (reference sequence).

This chain links TRBV24-1 with TRBJ2-5; 7 nucleotides match TRBD1. This CDR3 region has 14 residues. Germline V gives CDR1 KGHDR, CDR2 SFDVKD. V dropped 6 bases and J dropped 1; count of bases not matched to a gene: 4. The CDR3 bases are TGTGCCACCAGTACAGGGGTCCTCCAAGAGACCCAGTACTTC. Its translation: CATSTGVLQETQYF.

With respect to this clone: The junction does not match germline at one end; this may be a read error. The chain carries TRBV3-1 (or the pseudogene TRBV3-2) and TRBJ1-1; 7 nucleotides match TRBD1. Germline CDR1 LGHDT, CDR2 YNNKEL (reference sequence). CDR3 length: 12 amino acids. The CDR3 reads CASSEQGILEVF. The CDR3 nucleotides read TGTGCCAGCAGCGAACAGGGGATATTAGAAGTCTTT.